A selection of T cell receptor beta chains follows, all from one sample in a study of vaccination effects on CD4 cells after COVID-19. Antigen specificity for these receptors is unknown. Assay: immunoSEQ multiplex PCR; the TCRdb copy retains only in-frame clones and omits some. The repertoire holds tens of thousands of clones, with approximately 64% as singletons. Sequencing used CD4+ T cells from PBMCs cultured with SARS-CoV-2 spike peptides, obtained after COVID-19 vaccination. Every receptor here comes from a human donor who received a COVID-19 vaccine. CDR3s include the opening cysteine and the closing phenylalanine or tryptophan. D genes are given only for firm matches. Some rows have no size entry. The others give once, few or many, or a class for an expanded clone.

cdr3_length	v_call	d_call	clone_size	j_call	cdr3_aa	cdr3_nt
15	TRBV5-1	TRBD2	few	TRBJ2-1	CASSFGAGAENEQFF	TGCGCCAGCAGCTTTGGGGCGGGAGCGGAGAATGAGCAGTTCTTC
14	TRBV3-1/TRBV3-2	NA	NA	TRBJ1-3	CASRRTVSGNTIYF	TGTGCCAGCAGAAGGACGGTCTCTGGAAACACCATATATTTT
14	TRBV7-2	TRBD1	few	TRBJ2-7	CASSSPGQGYEQYF	TGTGCCAGCAGCTCCCCGGGACAGGGATACGAGCAGTACTTC
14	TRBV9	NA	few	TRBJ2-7	CASSVGLLDSEQYF	TGTGCCAGCAGCGTAGGTCTTCTAGATAGCGAGCAGTACTTC
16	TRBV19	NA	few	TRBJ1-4	CASSTEQTATNEKLFF	TGTGCCAGTAGTACCGAACAAACCGCAACTAATGAAAAACTGTTTTTT
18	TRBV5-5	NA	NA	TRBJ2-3	CASSLVQGGSGSTDTQYF	TGTGCCAGCAGCTTGGTGCAGGGGGGCAGCGGGAGCACAGATACGCAGTATTTT
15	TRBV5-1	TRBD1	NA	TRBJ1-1	CASSSNSGTGDEAFF	TGCGCCAGCAGCTCCAATTCCGGGACAGGGGATGAAGCTTTCTTT
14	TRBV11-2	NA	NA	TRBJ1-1	CASSPDGGNTEAFF	TGTGCCAGCAGCCCCGACGGGGGGAACACTGAAGCTTTCTTT
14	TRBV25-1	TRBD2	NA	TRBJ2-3	CATGKRGLTDTQYF	TGTGCCACCGGGAAGCGGGGGCTCACAGATACGCAGTATTTT
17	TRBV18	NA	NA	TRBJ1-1	CASSPPGHLTLNTEAFF	TGTGCCAGCTCACCACCGGGACACCTTACTTTGAACACTGAAGCTTTCTTT
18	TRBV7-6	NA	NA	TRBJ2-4	CASSPSGLAGTSKNIQYF	TGTGCCAGCAGCCCTTCGGGCCTAGCTGGAACGTCCAAAAACATTCAGTACTTC
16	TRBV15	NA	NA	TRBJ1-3	CATSRERWQGGNTIYF	TGTGCCACCAGCAGAGAGCGGTGGCAGGGCGGAAACACCATATATTTT
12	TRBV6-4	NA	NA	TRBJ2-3	CASSDGVAPQYF	TGTGCCAGCAGTGATGGGGTAGCGCCGCAGTATTTT
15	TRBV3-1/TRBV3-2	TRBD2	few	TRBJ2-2	CASSPFGGAPGELFF	TGTGCCAGCAGCCCCTTCGGGGGGGCCCCCGGGGAGCTGTTTTTT
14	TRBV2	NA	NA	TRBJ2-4	CASSEIGRTNIQYF	TGTGCCAGCAGTGAAATTGGACGGACAAACATTCAGTACTTC
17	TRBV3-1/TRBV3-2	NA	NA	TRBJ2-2	CASARGGGGITTGELFF	TGTGCCAGCGCGCGAGGGGGTGGCGGGATCACCACCGGGGAGCTGTTTTTT
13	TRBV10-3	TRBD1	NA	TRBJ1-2	CAIRTGGDYGYTF	TGTGCCATCAGGACAGGGGGCGACTATGGCTACACCTTC
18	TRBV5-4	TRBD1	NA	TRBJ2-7	CASSPTTTGTGYVIEQYF	TGTGCCAGCAGCCCAACGACGACCGGGACAGGGTACGTGATCGAGCAGTACTTC
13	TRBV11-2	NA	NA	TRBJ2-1	CASSLVHGNEQFF	TGTGCCAGCAGCTTAGTACACGGGAATGAGCAGTTCTTC
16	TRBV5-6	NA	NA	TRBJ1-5	CASSLSWVYSNQPQHF	TGTGCCAGCAGCTTGTCATGGGTTTATAGCAATCAGCCCCAGCATTTT
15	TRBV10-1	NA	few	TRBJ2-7	CASMVRTSAGYEQYF	TGCGCCAGCATGGTCCGGACCTCAGCGGGCTACGAGCAGTACTTC
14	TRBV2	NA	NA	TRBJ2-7	CASSDWGTSYEQYF	TGTGCCAGCAGTGACTGGGGGACATCCTACGAGCAGTACTTC
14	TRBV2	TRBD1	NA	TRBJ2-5	CASLADRARETQYF	TGTGCCAGCCTCGCGGACAGGGCACGAGAGACCCAGTACTTC
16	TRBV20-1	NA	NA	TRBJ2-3	CSASGGTKGHTDTQYF	TGCAGTGCTAGTGGGGGGACGAAAGGGCACACAGATACGCAGTATTTT